This is a list of T cell receptor beta chains from one sample in a study of OX40 agonist ivuxolimab in advanced cancers. Method: immunoSEQ multiplex PCR; TCRdb's copy keeps in-frame clones and lacks some. The sample includes around 66,000 clones, 80% to 90% of them seen just once. This sample comprised CD4+ or CD8+ T cells sorted from blood, obtained in a trial of the OX40 agonist ivuxolimab. The source of these receptors is an adult with an advanced solid tumor such as melanoma, head and neck, liver or kidney cancer. The CDR3 runs from the conserved cysteine through the conserved F or W. D genes are given only for firm matches.

D	V	J	CDR3
-	TRBV6-1	TRBJ1-2	CASSAQGHTSPYGYTF
TRBD1	TRBV18	TRBJ1-5	CASSPPGQGISNQPQHF
TRBD2	TRBV9	TRBJ2-6	CASSAAGVAGANVLTF
-	TRBV9	TRBJ2-3	CASNSGGPGTQYF
TRBD2	TRBV27	TRBJ2-5	CASSLSPSGETQYF
TRBD2	TRBV7-2	TRBJ2-1	CASSLVGTSGYNEQFF
-	TRBV2	TRBJ1-2	CAIQGRNGYTF
-	TRBV30	TRBJ2-7	CAWDKSTATGQYF
-	TRBV5-8	TRBJ2-7	CASSLWGVAEQYF
-	TRBV18	TRBJ1-4	CASSLQTGENEKLFF
TRBD1	TRBV10-1	TRBJ2-7	CASSPGTGVEQYF
TRBD1	TRBV6-1	TRBJ1-1	CASPSDRGNTEAFF
-	TRBV7-8	TRBJ1-3	CASSLQISSGNTIYF
-	TRBV2	TRBJ1-5	CASRETGEDQPQHF
-	TRBV5-1	TRBJ1-1	CASSLEGPGNTEAFF
-	TRBV30	TRBJ2-1	CAWGTALGEQFF
-	TRBV25-1	TRBJ1-1	CASSEYIGGVNTEAFF
-	TRBV18	TRBJ2-3	CASSPDRATDTQYF
-	TRBV5-1	TRBJ2-1	CASSLSSSYYNEQFF
TRBD1	TRBV6-5	TRBJ2-1	CASSWDSYNEQFF
-	TRBV7-3	TRBJ2-5	CASSSTVTETQYF
-	TRBV18	TRBJ1-1	CASSTQGNTEAFF
-	TRBV19	TRBJ1-1	CATNGILGTEAFF
-	TRBV19	TRBJ1-2	CASSSRWDGYTF
-	TRBV7-3	TRBJ2-3	CASSSRQTDTQYF
-	TRBV2	TRBJ2-2	CASRYDGTNTGELFF
-	TRBV14	TRBJ1-1	CASSQFLDTEAFF
TRBD1	TRBV29-1	TRBJ1-2	CSVNRGQDIYTF
TRBD1	TRBV6-1	TRBJ2-1	CASSEMIGQVEQFF
TRBD1	TRBV6-1	TRBJ1-2	CASSPRQGGNGYTF
-	TRBV6-5	TRBJ1-2	CASSEVTANYGYTF
TRBD1	TRBV5-4	TRBJ2-2	CASSLGTEDTGELFF
-	TRBV7-2	TRBJ2-4	CASSLGGDPRVAKNIQYF
-	TRBV19	TRBJ1-5	CASSSRDGDQPQHF
-	TRBV12-1	TRBJ2-7	CASSWSGTGEYEQYF
TRBD2	TRBV6-6	TRBJ2-5	CASKPAGVPQETQYF
-	TRBV6-5	TRBJ2-7	CASSERGPTSEQYF
-	TRBV2	TRBJ2-1	CASSLENEQFF
-	TRBV9	TRBJ1-1	CASSPGGQSTEAFF
-	TRBV6-6	TRBJ2-3	CASKASLPTDTQYF
-	TRBV7-9	TRBJ2-5	CASSRDQAGTQYF
-	TRBV5-1	TRBJ2-5	CASSFRREETQYF
TRBD1	TRBV5-1	TRBJ2-1	CASSYGTGKNEQFF
-	TRBV7-9	TRBJ2-1	CASSLVSGSDEQFF
TRBD1	TRBV28	-	CATTGTGPYEQYF